This T cell receptor (beta chain) was retrieved from a study of early T cells in non-severe SARS-CoV-2 infection. As for the study in general: With bulk RNA from unsorted whole blood as input, sequencing yielded unpaired chains. Study-level results: In VDJdb matching, anti-spike CD8 responses were favored while private and CD4 specificities went missing.

The ends were cut back, 8 bases at V and 4 bases at J, with 14 bases in the middle. The germline gives CDR1 SGHTA, CDR2 FQGTGA. CDR3 size: 13 residues. Unique molecular identifiers (one per individual cDNA molecule) were attached. TCRdb re-analysed the 5' RACE reads in MiXCR, keeping a single row per CDR3 protein. This table has about 64,000 distinct CDR3 sequences, just over 20% appearing once. In its sample, this clonotype was seen a few times. What it recognizes is unknown. The sequence derives from an adult who was a healthcare worker with PCR-confirmed SARS-CoV-2 infection or an uninfected control (not recorded which). The sequenced sample was whole blood, obtained at baseline. The chain carries TRBV7-3 and TRBJ2-5; the D call may be TRBD1 or TRBD2 (6 bases each). In DNA, the CDR3 is TGTGCCAGCGCTTTGGGGGGCGGAGAGACCCAGTACTTC. It codes for CASALGGGETQYF.